This T cell receptor beta chain comes out of a study of OX40 agonist ivuxolimab in advanced cancers. Study-level information: From 23 to 79 years was the age range, with a mean of roughly 59 years, and approximately 80% were male. A history of anti-PD-1, anti-PD-L1 or anti-CTLA-4 therapy was acceptable, and roughly 40% had some. Whole-study results and caveats: Among the lowest levels of clonal expansion were found in partial responders at 0.1-3.0 mg/kg.

V gave up 1 base and J gave up 2 bases, with 9 bases separating them. There are 15 residues in the CDR3. Germline V gene data show CDR1 as KGHSH and CDR2 as LQKENI. A remark on this clone: The target antigen is unknown.

Blood specimens came from baseline, cycle 4 day 1, and cycle 7 day 1. TCRdb's table, derived via immunoSEQ multiplex PCR, lists solely in-frame clones and lacks some. The sample carries around 46,000 clones, 77% recorded once. The receptor was derived from an adult with an advanced solid tumor such as melanoma, head and neck, liver or kidney cancer. This chain uses TRBV18 with TRBJ2-1; no reliable D call. Sequenced here: CD4+ or CD8+ T cells sorted from blood, sampled in a trial of the OX40 agonist ivuxolimab. The CDR3: CASSPLPEAYNEQFF. The CDR3 coding sequence is TGTGCCAGCTCACCACTCCCGGAAGCCTACAATGAGCAGTTCTTC. The variable domain in full, with the rest retrieved from reference TRBV18 and TRBJ2-1, is NAGVMQNPRHLVRRRGQEARLRCSPMKGHSHVYWYRQLPEEGLKFMVYLQKENIIDESGMPKERFSAEFPKEGPSILRIQQVVRGDSAAYFCASSPLPEAYNEQFFGPGTRLTVL.